The T cell receptor beta chain described here comes from a study of T cell changes during pregnancy in multiple sclerosis. CDR3 length equals 16 residues. Germline V gives CDR1 LNHNV, CDR2 YYDKDF (reference sequence). The V and J ends lost 1 base and 2 bases, in that order; junction bases with no gene match: 3. This table comes from immunoSEQ multiplex PCR, and its TCRdb copy is limited to in-frame clones, with some not included. Altogether 39,000 or so clones are present, 92% being singletons, with the ten largest covering around a quarter. This rearrangement joins TRBV15 to TRBJ2-1; 9 positions agree with TRBD2. The source was CD8+ T cells from peripheral blood mononuclear cells, collected before pregnancy. This TCR derives from a female donor with multiple sclerosis, enrolled in a pregnancy study. CDR3 DNA sequence: TGTGCCACCAGCAGAGGACTAGCGGACCCCTACAATGAGCAGTTCTTC. Translating it yields CATSRGLADPYNEQFF.